Listed below are T cell receptor beta chains from one sample, sequenced in a study of cytomegalovirus exposure and HLA in healthy donors. TCRdb's copy holds only in-frame clones and misses some; the assay was immunoSEQ multiplex PCR. The sample has roughly 130,000 clones; roughly 80% are singletons. The sequenced material came from PBMCs. The receptors stem from a woman aged 40 to 50 in good health and CMV-seropositive. CDR3s include the opening cysteine and the closing phenylalanine or tryptophan. Each record gives: V gene, J gene, clone size, D gene, CDR3 DNA, CDR3 protein. D genes are given only for firm matches. Not every row has a clone size; where given, it reads once, few, many or a size class.

TRBV10-2	TRBJ1-4	few	NA	TGCGCCAGCAATACAGGGAACGAAAAACTGTTTTTT	CASNTGNEKLFF
TRBV6-4	TRBJ2-3	NA	NA	TGTGCCAGCAGTGACGGGGCGGGACCAGATACGCAGTATTTT	CASSDGAGPDTQYF
TRBV7-9	TRBJ2-7	few	TRBD1	TGTTCCAGCAGCCCCTCCAGGGGGCGACTTACTTACGAGCAGTACTTC	CSSSPSRGRLTYEQYF
TRBV7-2	TRBJ2-4	NA	NA	TGTGCCAGCAGCCACCCGGCCAGGGGAGCCAAAAACATTCAGTACTTC	CASSHPARGAKNIQYF
TRBV5-6	TRBJ2-7	NA	NA	TGTGCCAGCAGCCCTTGGGCAGGCCCAAACTACGAGCAGTACTTC	CASSPWAGPNYEQYF
TRBV7-2	TRBJ2-4	NA	NA	TGTGCCAGCAGCTTAGCGAGCGGTAAAAACATTCAGTACTTC	CASSLASGKNIQYF
TRBV6-1	TRBJ2-7	NA	TRBD1	TGTGCCACCGCCGGGACCGGGACAGGGAGATACGAGCAGTACTTC	CATAGTGTGRYEQYF
TRBV9	TRBJ1-2	NA	TRBD1	TGTGCCAGCAGCGTAGAGGGACAGGGCCCAGGTGGCTACACCTTC	CASSVEGQGPGGYTF
TRBV4-3	TRBJ2-7	NA	TRBD2	TGCGCCAGCAGCCCCAGACTAGCGAAATCCTACGAGCAGTACTTC	CASSPRLAKSYEQYF
TRBV5-1	TRBJ2-7	once	TRBD1	TGCGCCAGCAGCCAAGGACTCGGGACAGCCTACGAGCAGTACTTC	CASSQGLGTAYEQYF
TRBV5-1	TRBJ2-7	NA	TRBD2	TGCGCCAGCAGCTCCGGTCCAGCGGGGGGATCCTACGAGCAGTACTTC	CASSSGPAGGSYEQYF
TRBV7-9	TRBJ2-5	NA	TRBD1	TGTGCCAGCAGCACCTGGGGACAGAGTAAAGAGACCCAGTACTTC	CASSTWGQSKETQYF
TRBV30	TRBJ1-4	NA	TRBD1	TGTGCCTGGAGTGTAGGGACAGGACTTGAAAAACTGTTTTTT	CAWSVGTGLEKLFF
TRBV28	TRBJ1-5	few	NA	TGTGCCAGCAACACAGGGTGGCGGTTCCAACTACATCAGCCCCAGCATTTT	CASNTGWRFQLHQPQHF
TRBV4-1	TRBJ2-4	NA	TRBD1	TGCGCCAGCAGCCAAGAGGACAGGGGCATTCAGTACTTC	CASSQEDRGIQYF
TRBV5-1	TRBJ2-7	NA	NA	TGCGCCAGCAGCTTGGCCGGGACAAATATACGATCCGAGCAGTACTTC	CASSLAGTNIRSEQYF
TRBV2	TRBJ2-1	NA	TRBD2	TGTGCCAGCAGTTTCGGGACTAGCATCGATGAGCAGTTCTTC	CASSFGTSIDEQFF
TRBV11-1	TRBJ2-2	NA	NA	TGTGCCAGCAGCTTAAGGGGAATGGGCACCGGGGAGCTGTTTTTT	CASSLRGMGTGELFF
TRBV28	TRBJ1-2	NA	TRBD1	TGTGCCAGCAGTGACCCTGGGACAGCCAACTATGGCTACACCTTC	CASSDPGTANYGYTF
TRBV4-1	TRBJ2-7	NA	NA	TGCGCCAGCAGCGGGACTCGCTACGAGCAGTACTTC	CASSGTRYEQYF
TRBV27	TRBJ1-6	NA	TRBD1	TGTGCCAGCAGTACGAAACAGGGGGCCGGACCCCTCCACTTT	CASSTKQGAGPLHF
TRBV5-8	TRBJ1-5	NA	TRBD1	TGTGCCAGCAGCTTCCCCTCGACAGGGAAAAATCAGCCCCAGCATTTT	CASSFPSTGKNQPQHF
TRBV7-8	TRBJ1-2	few	NA	TGTGCCAGCAGCCCAACCGGGTCGATTTATGGCTACACCTTC	CASSPTGSIYGYTF
TRBV4-1	TRBJ1-2	few	NA	TGCGCCAGCAGCCAAGACCAGGCTTATGGCTACACCTTC	CASSQDQAYGYTF
TRBV28	TRBJ1-5	once	NA	TGTGCCAGCAGACCACCAGGGGAAGGGAAGCCCCAGCATTTT	CASRPPGEGKPQHF